What follows describes a single TCR beta chain. This entry belongs to a study of T cell changes during pregnancy in multiple sclerosis. TCRdb's copy holds only in-frame clones and misses some; the assay was immunoSEQ multiplex PCR. The sample gives about 68,000 clones, around 92% of which show up once; about 1.5% is in the top ten. The source is a female donor in good health, enrolled as a control in a pregnancy study. The specimen was peripheral blood, collected in the second trimester of pregnancy.

In DNA, the CDR3 is TGTGCCAGCAGTCCAGGCGTGAATCAGCCCCAGCATTTT. Its translation is CASSPGVNQPQHF. The V call is TRBV28, the J call TRBJ1-5; D remains unclear. This CDR3 contains 13 residues. Trimming left V 5 bases short and J 4 bases short, with 9 bases between. Germline V CDR1 and CDR2: MDHEN, SYDVKM. Complete variable domain (other parts from reference TRBV28 and TRBJ1-5): DVKVTQSSRYLVKRTGEKVFLECVQDMDHENMFWYRQDPGLGLRLIYFSYDVKMKEKGDIPEGYSVSREKKERFSLILESASTNQTSMYLCASSPGVNQPQHFGDGTRLSIL.